What follows is one T cell receptor beta chain and its context. The data were obtained in a study of monozygotic twins with inflammatory bowel disease. UMIs incorporating a 6-nucleotide sample barcode were appended by means of template switching. For both chains, the TCRalpha and TCRbeta cDNA went through two nested PCRs of approximately 16 and 10 cycles. From its re-call of the 5' RACE reads, TCRdb lists each CDR3 protein once, without DNA. The sample includes over 150,000 distinct CDR3 sequences. The germline CDR1 and CDR2 sequences are SGHRS and YFSETQ. The CDR3 is 16 amino acids. The receptor was isolated from a human donor with ulcerative colitis or Crohn's disease, or a healthy co-twin of an affected twin (not recorded which). The sample comprised blood. The chain carries TRBV5-1 and TRBJ2-1; TCRdb selects TRBD1, and the lack of DNA leaves this call unchecked. The CDR3 spells CASSLAGQPKGNEQFF.